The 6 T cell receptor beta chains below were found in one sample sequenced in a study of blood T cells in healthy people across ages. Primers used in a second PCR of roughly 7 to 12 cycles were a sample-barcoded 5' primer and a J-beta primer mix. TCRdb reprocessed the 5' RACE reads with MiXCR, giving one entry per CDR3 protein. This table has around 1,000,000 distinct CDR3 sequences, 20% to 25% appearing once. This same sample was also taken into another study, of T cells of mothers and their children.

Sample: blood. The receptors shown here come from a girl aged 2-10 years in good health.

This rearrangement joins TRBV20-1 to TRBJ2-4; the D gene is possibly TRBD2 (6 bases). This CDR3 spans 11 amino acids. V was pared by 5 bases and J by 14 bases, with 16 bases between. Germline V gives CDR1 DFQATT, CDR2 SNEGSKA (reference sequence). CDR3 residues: CSARWGGPEYF. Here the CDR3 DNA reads TGCAGTGCTCGGTGGGGAGGACCTGAGTACTTC.

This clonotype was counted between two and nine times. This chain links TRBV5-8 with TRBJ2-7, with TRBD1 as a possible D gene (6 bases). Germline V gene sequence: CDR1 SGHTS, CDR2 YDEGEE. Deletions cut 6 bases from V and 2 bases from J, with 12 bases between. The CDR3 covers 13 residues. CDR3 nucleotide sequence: TGTGCCAGCATCCTCAGGGGAGCCTACGAGCAGTACTTC. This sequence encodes CASILRGAYEQYF. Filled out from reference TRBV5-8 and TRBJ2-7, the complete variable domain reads EAGVTQSPTHLIKTRGQQATLRCSPISGHTSVYWYQQALGLGLQFLLWYDEGEERNRGNFPPRFSGRQFPNYSSELNVNALELEDSALYLCASILRGAYEQYFGPGTRLTVT.

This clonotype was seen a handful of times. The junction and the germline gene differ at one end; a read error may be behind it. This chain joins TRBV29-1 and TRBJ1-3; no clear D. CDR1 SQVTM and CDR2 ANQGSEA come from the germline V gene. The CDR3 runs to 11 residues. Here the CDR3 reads CSVSSGNTIYF. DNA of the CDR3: TGCAGCGTCTCCTCTGGAAACACTATATATTTT. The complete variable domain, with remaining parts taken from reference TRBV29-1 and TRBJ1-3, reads SAVISQKPSRDICQRGTSLTIQCQVDSQVTMMFWYRQQPGQSLTLIATANQGSEATYESGFVIDKFPISRPNLTFSTLTVSNMSPEDSSIYLCSVSSGNTIYFGEGSWLTVV.

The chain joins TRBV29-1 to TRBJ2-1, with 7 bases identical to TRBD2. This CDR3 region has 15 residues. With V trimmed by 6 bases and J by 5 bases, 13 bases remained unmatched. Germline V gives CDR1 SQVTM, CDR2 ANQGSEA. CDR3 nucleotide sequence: TGCAGCGTGGGCCCGGGACTAAAACGGGACAATGAGCAGTTCTTC. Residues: CSVGPGLKRDNEQFF.

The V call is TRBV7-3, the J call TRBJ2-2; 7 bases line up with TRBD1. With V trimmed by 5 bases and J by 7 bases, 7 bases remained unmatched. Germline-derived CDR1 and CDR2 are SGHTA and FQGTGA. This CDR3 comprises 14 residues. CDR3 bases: TGTGCCAGCAGCCCAGACAGGGCAGGCGGGGAGCTGTTTTTT. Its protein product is CASSPDRAGGELFF.

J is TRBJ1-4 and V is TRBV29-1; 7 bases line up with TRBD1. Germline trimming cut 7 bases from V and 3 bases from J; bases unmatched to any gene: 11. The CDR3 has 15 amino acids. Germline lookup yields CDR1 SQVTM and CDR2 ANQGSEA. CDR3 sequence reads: CSAKGRGLSNEKLFF. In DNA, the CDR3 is TGCAGCGCGAAGGGAAGGGGGCTATCTAATGAAAAACTGTTTTTT.